This entry describes one T cell receptor beta chain. Produced via immunoSEQ multiplex PCR; TCRdb's table is partial and in-frame only. The data contain fewer than 250,000 clones, about 83% of them singletons. These data are taken from a study of blood T cell repertoires in COVID-19. Participants, 18 to 89 years old, spanned 25 or so US areas. Participants reported their clinical history, and cohort assignment relied on those reports. The V end was cut by 6 bases, the J end by 3 bases, with 8 bases between. This CDR3 region has 11 residues. Germline values: CDR1 DFQATT, CDR2 SNEGSKA (reference sequence).

The chain is built from TRBV20-1 and TRBJ1-2, with unresolved D. Source material: PBMCs or T cells enriched from blood (not recorded which). This TCR was sampled from a woman aged 45-59 years who had been exposed to COVID-19. CDR3 amino acids: CSAVRDYGYTF. CDR3 DNA: TGCAGTGCGGTCCGGGACTATGGCTACACCTTC.